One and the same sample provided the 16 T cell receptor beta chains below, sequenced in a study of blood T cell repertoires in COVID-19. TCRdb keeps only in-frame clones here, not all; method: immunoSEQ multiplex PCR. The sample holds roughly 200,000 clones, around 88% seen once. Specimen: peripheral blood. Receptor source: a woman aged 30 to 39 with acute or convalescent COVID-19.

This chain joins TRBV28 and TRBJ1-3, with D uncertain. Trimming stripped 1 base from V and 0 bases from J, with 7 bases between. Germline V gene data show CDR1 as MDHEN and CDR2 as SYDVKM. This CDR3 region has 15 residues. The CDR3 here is CASSLFAVSGNTIYF. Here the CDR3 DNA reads TGTGCCAGCAGTTTATTCGCGGTCTCTGGAAACACCATATATTTT.

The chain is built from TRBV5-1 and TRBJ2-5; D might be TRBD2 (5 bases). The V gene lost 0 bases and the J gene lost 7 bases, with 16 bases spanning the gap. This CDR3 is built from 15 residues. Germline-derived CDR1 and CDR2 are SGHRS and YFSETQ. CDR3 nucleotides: TGCGCCAGCAGCTTGGATTCCGGGGAGCTGACGACCCAGTACTTC. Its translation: CASSLDSGELTTQYF.

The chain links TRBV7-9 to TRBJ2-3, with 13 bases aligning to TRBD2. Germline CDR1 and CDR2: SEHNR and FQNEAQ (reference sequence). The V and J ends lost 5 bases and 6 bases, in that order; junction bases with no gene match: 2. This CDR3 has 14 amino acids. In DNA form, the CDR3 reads TGTGCCAGCAGCATGACTAGCGGGAGGGATACGCAGTATTTT. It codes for CASSMTSGRDTQYF.

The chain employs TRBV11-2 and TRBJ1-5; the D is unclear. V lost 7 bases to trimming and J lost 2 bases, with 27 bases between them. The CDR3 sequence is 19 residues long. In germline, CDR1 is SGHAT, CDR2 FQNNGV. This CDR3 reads CASTKSPAIRGCGNQPQHF. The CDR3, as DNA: TGTGCCAGCACCAAATCCCCAGCAATTCGGGGTTGTGGCAATCAGCCCCAGCATTTT.

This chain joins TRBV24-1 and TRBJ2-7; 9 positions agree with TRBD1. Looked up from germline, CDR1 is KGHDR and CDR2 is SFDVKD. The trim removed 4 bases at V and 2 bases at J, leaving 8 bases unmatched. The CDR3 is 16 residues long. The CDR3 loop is CATSDLGQGGAYEQYF. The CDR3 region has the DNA TGTGCCACCAGTGACCTGGGACAGGGTGGCGCCTACGAGCAGTACTTC.

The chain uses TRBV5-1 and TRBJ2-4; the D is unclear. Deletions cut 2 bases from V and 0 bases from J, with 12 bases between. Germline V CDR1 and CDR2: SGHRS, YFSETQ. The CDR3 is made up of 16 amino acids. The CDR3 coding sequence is TGCGCCAGCAGCTTCGGCCCGGGTCTAGCCAAAAACATTCAGTACTTC. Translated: CASSFGPGLAKNIQYF.

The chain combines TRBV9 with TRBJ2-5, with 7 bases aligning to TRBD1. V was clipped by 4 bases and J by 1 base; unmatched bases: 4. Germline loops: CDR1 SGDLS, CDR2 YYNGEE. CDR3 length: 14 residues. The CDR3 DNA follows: TGTGCCAGCAGCCAAGGGGGCTCCCAAGAGACCCAGTACTTC. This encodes CASSQGGSQETQYF.

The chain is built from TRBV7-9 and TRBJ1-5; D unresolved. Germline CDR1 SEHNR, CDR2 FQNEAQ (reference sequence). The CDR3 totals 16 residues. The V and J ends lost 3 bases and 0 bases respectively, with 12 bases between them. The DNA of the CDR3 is TGTGCCAGCAGCTTGTCGGCAGGATATAGCAATCAGCCCCAGCATTTT. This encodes CASSLSAGYSNQPQHF.

In DNA form, the CDR3 reads TGTGCCAGCAGCTTCTTAACCGACAGTTCTGGAAACACCATATATTTT. Translated: CASSFLTDSSGNTIYF. The rearrangement uses TRBV11-2 and TRBJ1-3, with D possibly TRBD1 on 5 matching bases. Between the trimmed V and J ends, which lost 3 bases and 1 base, there was a span of 13 bases. The CDR3 consists of 16 residues. The germline gives CDR1 SGHAT, CDR2 FQNNGV.

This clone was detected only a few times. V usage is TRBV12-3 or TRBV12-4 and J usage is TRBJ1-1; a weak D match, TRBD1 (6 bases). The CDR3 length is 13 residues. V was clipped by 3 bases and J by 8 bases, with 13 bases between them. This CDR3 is CASSLVPGHEAFF. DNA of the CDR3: TGTGCCAGCAGTTTGGTACCGGGACACGAAGCTTTCTTT.

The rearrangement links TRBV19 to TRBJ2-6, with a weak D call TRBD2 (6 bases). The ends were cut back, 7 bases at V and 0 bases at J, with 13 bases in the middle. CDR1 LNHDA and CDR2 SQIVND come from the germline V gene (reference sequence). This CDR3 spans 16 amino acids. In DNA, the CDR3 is TGTGCCAGTAATACGGGACTCAGCTCTGGGGCCAACGTCCTGACTTTC. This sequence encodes CASNTGLSSGANVLTF.

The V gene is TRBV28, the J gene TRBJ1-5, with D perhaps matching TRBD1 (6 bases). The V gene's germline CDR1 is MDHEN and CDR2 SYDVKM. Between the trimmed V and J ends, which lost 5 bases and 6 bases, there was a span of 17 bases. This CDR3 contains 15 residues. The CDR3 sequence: CASSPLQGHVQPQHF. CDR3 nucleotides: TGTGCCAGCAGTCCCCTACAGGGACACGTTCAGCCCCAGCATTTT.

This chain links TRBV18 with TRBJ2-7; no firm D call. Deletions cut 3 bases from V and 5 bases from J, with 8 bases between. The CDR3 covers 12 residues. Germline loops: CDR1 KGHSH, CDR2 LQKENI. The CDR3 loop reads CASSPNYDEQYF. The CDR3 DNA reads TGTGCCAGCTCACCCAACTACGACGAGCAGTACTTC.

The CDR3 loop reads CASSLGRRTQYF. CDR3 nucleotide sequence: TGTGCCAGCAGTTTGGGCAGGCGGACCCAGTACTTC. The rearrangement links TRBV28 to TRBJ2-5; D is ambiguous. The germline V gene has CDR1 MDHEN and CDR2 SYDVKM. This CDR3 is built from 12 residues. The V gene lost 3 bases and the J gene lost 7 bases, with 9 bases spanning the gap.

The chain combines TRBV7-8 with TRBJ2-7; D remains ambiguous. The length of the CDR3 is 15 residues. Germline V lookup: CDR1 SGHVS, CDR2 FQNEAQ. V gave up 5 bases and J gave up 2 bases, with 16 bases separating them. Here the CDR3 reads CASSIGGKATYEQYF. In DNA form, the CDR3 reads TGTGCCAGCAGCATAGGCGGTAAAGCCACCTACGAGCAGTACTTC.

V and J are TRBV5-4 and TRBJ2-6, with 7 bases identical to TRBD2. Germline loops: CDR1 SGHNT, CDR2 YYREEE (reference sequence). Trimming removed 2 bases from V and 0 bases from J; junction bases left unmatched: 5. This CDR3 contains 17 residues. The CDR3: CASSFGGILSGANVLTF. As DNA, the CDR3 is TGTGCCAGCAGCTTCGGGGGGATACTCTCTGGGGCCAACGTCCTGACTTTC. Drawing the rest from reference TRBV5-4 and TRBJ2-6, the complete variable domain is ETGVTQSPTHLIKTRGQQVTLRCSSQSGHNTVSWYQQALGQGPQFIFQYYREEENGRGNFPPRFSGLQFPNYSSELNVNALELDDSALYLCASSFGGILSGANVLTFGAGSRLTVL.